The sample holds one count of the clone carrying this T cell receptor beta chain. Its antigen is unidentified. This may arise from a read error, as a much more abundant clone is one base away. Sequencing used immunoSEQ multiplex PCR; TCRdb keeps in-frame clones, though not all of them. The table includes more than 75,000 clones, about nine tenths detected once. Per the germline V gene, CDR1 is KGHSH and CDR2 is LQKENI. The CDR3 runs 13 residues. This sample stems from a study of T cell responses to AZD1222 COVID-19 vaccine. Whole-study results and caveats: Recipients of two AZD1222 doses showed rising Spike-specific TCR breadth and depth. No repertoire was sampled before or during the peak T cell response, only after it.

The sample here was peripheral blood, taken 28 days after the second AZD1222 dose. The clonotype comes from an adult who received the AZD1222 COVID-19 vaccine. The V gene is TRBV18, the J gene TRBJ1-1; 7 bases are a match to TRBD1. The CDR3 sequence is CTSSLDRDAEAFF. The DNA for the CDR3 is TGTACCAGCTCACTTGACAGGGACGCTGAAGCTTTCTTT.